This T cell receptor (beta chain) was obtained from a study of blood T cell repertoires in COVID-19. Overall study: Samples of COVID-19 (acute and convalescent) were obtained from the United States, Italy and Spain.

The CDR3 spans 14 residues. Germline V gives CDR1 SGHNT, CDR2 YENEEA. Trimming removed 1 base from V and 8 bases from J, with 12 bases in between. The table came from immunoSEQ multiplex PCR; TCRdb's copy has only in-frame clones and leaves some out. The sample lists 350,000 to 450,000 clones, roughly 90% occurring once. The sequenced sample consisted of PBMCs or T cells enriched from blood (not recorded which). The clonotype originates from a woman between 40 and 50 years old who had been exposed to COVID-19. This chain links TRBV11-3 with TRBJ2-1; tentative D call: TRBD2 (6 bases). The CDR3 is CASSLGAGSHEQFF. In DNA, the CDR3 is TGTGCCAGCAGCTTAGGGGCGGGAAGTCATGAGCAGTTCTTC.